This TCR beta chain appears in the sequencing data of a study of regulatory T cells in long-lasting Graves disease. This clonotype came up many times. With iRepertoire HTBI primers and Arm-PCR of CDR3 regions, TCR beta libraries were built. TCRdb called the multiplex PCR reads again in MiXCR, with one record for every CDR3 protein. Here the sample spans 350,000 to 450,000 distinct CDR3 sequences, 21% being singletons. Specified time point: persistent/refractory GD, antithyroid drugs over 5 years with positive TRAb. From RNA extracted from PBMCs, the TCR library was made. This TCR was sampled from a female donor with Graves disease. Sequences were derived from peripheral blood mononuclear cells (PBMCs), sampled when the disease was refractory, from a patient treated with antithyroid drugs.

The CDR3, as DNA: TGTGCCAGCAGGGGGACAGGGAATAATTCACCCCTCCACTTT. It is translated as CASRGTGNNSPLHF. The chain joins TRBV2 to TRBJ1-6; 9 bases align to TRBD1. Per germline, CDR1 SNHLY and CDR2 FYNNEI. The V segment lost 6 bases and the J segment 5 bases; nucleotides outside the gene matches: 2. The CDR3 is 14 residues long.